The sequence of this T cell receptor (beta chain) was determined in a study of regulatory T cells in long-lasting Graves disease. The authors built TCR beta libraries using iRepertoire HTBI primers and Arm-PCR of CDR3 regions. In TCRdb, the multiplex PCR reads were re-called with MiXCR into one record per CDR3 protein. The top ten hold less than 30% of the sample, which has approximately 360,000 distinct CDR3 sequences, approximately 25% seen once. Sample time point: persistent/refractory GD, antithyroid drugs over 5 years with positive TRAb. The TCR library was made from RNA extracted from PBMCs. This specimen was peripheral blood mononuclear cells (PBMCs), taken when the disease was refractory, from a patient treated with antithyroid drugs. This TCR was sampled from a middle-aged woman with Graves disease.

The CDR3 DNA reads TGCAGTGCTAGAGGGGCAGAGAGCTCTGGAAACACCATATATTTT. As protein: CSARGAESSGNTIYF. The J gene is TRBJ1-3, the V gene TRBV20-1; D call uncertain. Germline lookup yields CDR1 DFQATT and CDR2 SNEGSKA (reference sequence). V was cut by 1 base and J by 0 bases, with 10 bases left in between. The CDR3 covers 15 residues.